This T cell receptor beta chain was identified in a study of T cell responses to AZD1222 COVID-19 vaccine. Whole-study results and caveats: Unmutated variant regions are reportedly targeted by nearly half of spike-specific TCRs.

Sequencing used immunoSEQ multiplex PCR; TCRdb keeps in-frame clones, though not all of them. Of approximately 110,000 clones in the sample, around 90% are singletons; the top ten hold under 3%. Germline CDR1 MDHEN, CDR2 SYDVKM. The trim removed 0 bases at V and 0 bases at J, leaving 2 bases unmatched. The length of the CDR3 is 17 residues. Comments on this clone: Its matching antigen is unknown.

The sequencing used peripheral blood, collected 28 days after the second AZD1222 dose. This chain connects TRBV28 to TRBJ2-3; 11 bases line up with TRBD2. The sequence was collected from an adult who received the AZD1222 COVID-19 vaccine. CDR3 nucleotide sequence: TGTGCCAGCAGTTTATGGACTAGCGGGACTAGCACAGATACGCAGTATTTT. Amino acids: CASSLWTSGTSTDTQYF.